Shown below are 26 T cell receptor beta chains from a single sample sequenced in a study of blood T cell repertoires in COVID-19. Sequenced by immunoSEQ multiplex PCR; TCRdb stores in-frame clones only, minus some. The sample contains roughly 280,000 clones, about 88% of which appear only once. The sequencing input was peripheral blood. The receptor source for this set is a man between 18 and 35 years old with active or convalescent COVID-19.

This chain joins TRBV9 and TRBJ1-1, with D maybe TRBD1 (6 bases). Germline-derived CDR1 and CDR2 are SGDLS and YYNGEE. CDR3 size: 14 residues. V was clipped by 3 bases and J by 3 bases, with 12 bases between them. The CDR3 nucleotides are TGTGCCAGCAGCGGCTGGGGGGGGCACACTGAAGCTTTCTTT. Encoded protein: CASSGWGGHTEAFF.

This clone was found once. This rearrangement joins TRBV12-3 or TRBV12-4 to TRBJ1-2; perhaps TRBD1 as D (5 bases). The CDR3 is 13 amino acids. The V end lost 8 bases, the J end lost 8 bases, and 18 bases lay between the germline ends. The DNA for the CDR3 is TGTGCCAGCCACTCAGGAGGGGTCGACGGCTACACCTTC. It codes for CASHSGGVDGYTF.

The rearrangement links TRBV28 to TRBJ2-3; TRBD1 might be the D (5 bases). Trimming left V 5 bases short and J 4 bases short, with 13 bases between. This CDR3 has 14 amino acids. Germline CDR1 and CDR2: MDHEN and SYDVKM. The CDR3 protein is CASSRGGSSDTQYF. DNA for the CDR3: TGTGCCAGCAGTAGGGGCGGCAGCTCAGATACGCAGTATTTT.

The chain has TRBV7-2 and TRBJ2-3; D gene ambiguous. CDR3 length: 16 amino acids. V was pared by 6 bases and J by 2 bases, with 18 bases between. CDR1 and CDR2 from the germline V gene are SGHTA and FQGNSA. The CDR3 coding sequence is TGTGCCAGCAGATTGAGTGGAGACGCCTACACAGATACGCAGTATTTT. Protein: CASRLSGDAYTDTQYF.

CDR3 residues: CASSRDRDTTEAFF. In DNA form, the CDR3 reads TGCGCCAGCAGCCGGGACAGAGATACCACTGAAGCTTTCTTT. The chain links TRBV5-1 to TRBJ1-1; 7 nucleotides line up with TRBD1. V shed 4 bases, J shed 4 bases, and the junction held 7 bases outside the gene matches. The CDR3 is made up of 14 amino acids. Germline lookup yields CDR1 SGHRS and CDR2 YFSETQ.

The rearrangement links TRBV3-1 (or the pseudogene TRBV3-2) to TRBJ2-2, with 16 bases identical to TRBD2. Germline CDR1 reads LGHDT; CDR2 reads YNNKEL (reference sequence). With 4 bases clipped from V and 5 bases from J, the junction kept 16 bases outside the gene matches. CDR3 length: 21 amino acids. The CDR3 nucleotides read TGTGCCAGCAGCCCGATATCCACCCCGGGACTAGCGGGGGGGATTACCGGGGAGCTGTTTTTT. Translated, it gives CASSPISTPGLAGGITGELFF.

The genes are TRBV29-1 and TRBJ2-7, with TRBD2 identical over 8 bases. Germline CDR1 reads SQVTM; CDR2 reads ANQGSEA. This CDR3 has 13 residues. The junction had 4 bases not matched to a gene; V was cut back by 6 bases and J by 0 bases. The CDR3 region has the DNA TGCAGCGTCACCGGGGGGGTCTCCTACGAGCAGTACTTC. Translation: CSVTGGVSYEQYF.

In this sample, this clone turned up once. J is TRBJ2-7 and V is TRBV5-1; 7 bases fit TRBD1. The germline V gene encodes CDR1 SGHRS and CDR2 YFSETQ. The CDR3 contains 12 residues. V was pared by 4 bases and J by 5 bases, with 3 bases of the junction left unmatched. CDR3 in DNA: TGCGCCAGCAGCGGGGACAGCCACGAGCAGTACTTC. This sequence encodes CASSGDSHEQYF.

The chain combines TRBV5-1 with TRBJ2-1, with D maybe TRBD2 (5 bases). CDR3 length: 12 amino acids. CDR1 and CDR2 (germline): SGHRS, YFSETQ. V was pared by 5 bases and J by 7 bases, with 10 bases between. CDR3 sequence (DNA): TGCGCCAGCAGTTTACCGGGGAATGAGCAGTTCTTC. It translates to CASSLPGNEQFF.

The chain combines TRBV19 with TRBJ2-7; 8 nucleotides agree with TRBD1. J gave up 8 bases and V 3 bases, and 6 bases lay outside the gene matches. The CDR3 length is 13 residues. CDR1 is LNHDA, CDR2 SQIVND, per germline (reference sequence). The CDR3 region is CASSMGTGMKQYF. CDR3 nucleotide sequence: TGTGCCAGTAGTATGGGGACAGGTATGAAGCAGTACTTC.

DNA for the CDR3: TGTGCCACCGGACAGCCATACACCGGGGAGCTGTTTTTT. It translates to CATGQPYTGELFF. The rearrangement joins TRBV19 to TRBJ2-2; D is possibly TRBD1 (6 bases). Trimming pared 10 bases from V and 3 bases from J, leaving 12 bases between. The germline V gene encodes CDR1 LNHDA and CDR2 SQIVND (reference sequence). This CDR3 contains 13 residues.

The rearrangement links TRBV28 to TRBJ2-1, with 9 bases that match TRBD2. Germline V gene sequence: CDR1 MDHEN, CDR2 SYDVKM. J was trimmed by 6 bases and V by 2 bases; bases with no gene match: 5. This CDR3 region has 15 residues. The CDR3 DNA follows: TGTGCCAGCAGTTTAGGTGTTAGCGGGGGCAATGAGCAGTTCTTC. This codes for CASSLGVSGGNEQFF. The entire variable domain, with the rest obtained from reference TRBV28 and TRBJ2-1, is as follows: DVKVTQSSRYLVKRTGEKVFLECVQDMDHENMFWYRQDPGLGLRLIYFSYDVKMKEKGDIPEGYSVSREKKERFSLILESASTNQTSMYLCASSLGVSGGNEQFFGPGTRLTVL.

This chain connects TRBV7-6 to TRBJ2-3, with D possibly being TRBD1 (5 bases). The germline gives CDR1 SGHVS, CDR2 FNYEAQ. V lost 5 bases, J lost 3 bases, and 18 bases lay in between. The CDR3 contains 16 residues. CDR3 DNA: TGTGCCAGCAGCCCCAGGGCCAGGACACTTACAGATACGCAGTATTTT. It encodes CASSPRARTLTDTQYF.

V is TRBV6-5 and J is TRBJ2-7; TRBD1 agrees at 9 bases. CDR3 length: 14 residues. In germline, CDR1 is MNHEY, CDR2 SVGAGI. V lost 6 bases and J lost 2; bases outside the gene matches: 5. The CDR3 reads CASSGTGSPYEQYF. The CDR3 DNA sequence: TGTGCCAGCAGCGGGACAGGGAGTCCCTACGAGCAGTACTTC.

The rearrangement uses TRBV19 and TRBJ2-7; TRBD2 might be the D (6 bases). V lost 7 bases and J 3 bases, leaving 19 bases between the germline ends. The CDR3 is 15 residues long. Germline V lookup: CDR1 LNHDA, CDR2 SQIVND (reference sequence). DNA of the CDR3: TGTGCCAGTACCCGGTCAGGAGGGCACGGCTACGAGCAGTACTTC. The encoded protein is CASTRSGGHGYEQYF.

CDR3 bases: TGTGCCAGCTCACCAGGTTCGGGTGAGACCCAGTACTTC. It yields the protein CASSPGSGETQYF. The rearrangement joins TRBV18 to TRBJ2-5; D is unclear. Trimming stripped 2 bases from V and 5 bases from J, with 9 bases between. The CDR3 consists of 13 residues. Germline values: CDR1 KGHSH, CDR2 LQKENI.

The chain has TRBV7-3 and TRBJ1-1; 8 nucleotides agree with TRBD1. V shed 5 bases, J shed 4 bases, and the junction held 12 bases outside the gene matches. The CDR3 extends over 16 amino acids. In germline, CDR1 is SGHTA, CDR2 FQGTGA. The CDR3 region has the DNA TGTGCCAGCAGCGTGAGACAGGGGAGTATCGGCACTGAAGCTTTCTTT. It yields the protein CASSVRQGSIGTEAFF.

This chain connects TRBV9 to TRBJ2-1; 7 bases agree with TRBD2. The length of the CDR3 is 16 residues. J lost 1 base, V lost 5 bases, and 9 bases had no gene match. CDR1 SGDLS and CDR2 YYNGEE come from the germline V gene. The CDR3 DNA is TGTGCCAGCAGACCGTGGGCGGGAGAGTCCTACAATGAGCAGTTCTTC. It yields the protein CASRPWAGESYNEQFF. Full variable domain (missing parts from reference TRBV9 and TRBJ2-1): DSGVTQTPKHLITATGQRVTLRCSPRSGDLSVYWYQQSLDQGLQFLIQYYNGEERAKGNILERFSAQQFPDLHSELNLSSLELGDSALYFCASRPWAGESYNEQFFGPGTRLTVL.

CDR3 DNA: TGTGCCAGCAAGGAGTGGACAGGGAGCTCCTACGAGCAGTACTTC. This encodes CASKEWTGSSYEQYF. The chain employs TRBV2 and TRBJ2-7, with 8 bases matching TRBD1. The CDR3 extends over 15 amino acids. The junction had 8 bases not matched to a gene; V was cut back by 7 bases and J by 0 bases. Germline V gives CDR1 SNHLY, CDR2 FYNNEI.

This chain uses TRBV6-2 or TRBV6-3 with TRBJ2-3; 11 nucleotides align to TRBD2. Germline V gene sequence: CDR1 MNHEY, CDR2 SVGEGT. V trimming: 5 bases; J trimming: 6 bases; junction bases outside the gene matches: 13. The CDR3 contains 17 residues. The CDR3 DNA sequence: TGTGCCAGCAGTCGTTCGCGGCTAGCGGGAGGATGGGATACGCAGTATTTT. Translation: CASSRSRLAGGWDTQYF.

The chain couples TRBV18 to TRBJ1-6; 7 bases map to TRBD1. The trim removed 3 bases at V and 10 bases at J, leaving 9 bases unmatched. Germline CDR1 is KGHSH and CDR2 is LQKENI. The CDR3 length is 15 residues. CDR3 loop: CASSPIGQGGSPLHF. The CDR3, as DNA: TGTGCCAGCTCACCCATCGGGCAGGGGGGATCACCCCTCCACTTT.

The rearrangement uses TRBV14 and TRBJ2-7; TRBD2 agrees at 7 bases. The length of the CDR3 is 17 residues. The germline CDR1 and CDR2 sequences are SGHDN and FVKESK. After removal of 1 base from V and 3 bases from J, the junction contained 12 bases not matched to a gene. Here the CDR3 reads CASSQADSGVKGYEQYF. CDR3 DNA: TGTGCCAGCAGCCAAGCAGACAGCGGGGTAAAAGGCTACGAGCAGTACTTC.

This clone was observed once. The rearrangement joins TRBV28 to TRBJ2-4; 7 nucleotides match TRBD2. V dropped 3 bases and J dropped 8; count of bases not matched to a gene: 4. This CDR3 has 13 amino acids. Germline CDR1 and CDR2: MDHEN and SYDVKM. CDR3 bases: TGTGCCAGCAGTTTTGGAGGGAGGGACATTCAGTACTTC. Its translation is CASSFGGRDIQYF.

This clone was observed a handful of times. The V call is TRBV7-6, the J call TRBJ1-4, with D possibly matching TRBD1 (6 bases). Germline-derived CDR1 and CDR2 are SGHVS and FNYEAQ. This CDR3 is built from 14 residues. V lost 5 bases to trimming and J lost 0 bases, with 7 bases between them. The CDR3 protein is CASSQGSTNEKLFF. In nucleotides, the CDR3 is TGTGCCAGCAGCCAGGGGTCAACTAATGAAAAACTGTTTTTT.

The chain couples TRBV29-1 to TRBJ2-7, with D perhaps matching TRBD2 (6 bases). There are 12 residues in the CDR3. The germline V gene has CDR1 SQVTM and CDR2 ANQGSEA. The germline V and J ends were trimmed by 7 bases and 3 bases, with 13 bases remaining between them. In nucleotides, the CDR3 is TGCAGCGCAGGGACTTCCCACTACGAGCAGTACTTC. Translated, it gives CSAGTSHYEQYF.

The chain has TRBV27 and TRBJ2-3; 10 bases map to TRBD1. Germline CDR1 and CDR2: MNHEY and SMNVEV (reference sequence). The CDR3 runs 16 residues. Losses at the gene ends were 10 bases for V and 1 base for J; bases not matched to a gene: 11. The CDR3 sequence is CATELTGTGGTDTQYF. The CDR3 DNA reads as TGTGCCACCGAATTAACCGGGACAGGGGGCACAGATACGCAGTATTTT.